The entry below describes one T cell receptor (beta chain). Its specificity is unknown. Losses at the gene ends were 3 bases for V and 5 bases for J; bases not matched to a gene: 5. The CDR3 runs 15 residues. Germline V gene data show CDR1 as SGHNT and CDR2 as YYREEE (reference sequence). This sample was included in a study of cytomegalovirus exposure and HLA in healthy donors. Study-level findings and limits: The study had only CMV serostatus as immune exposure information. Follow-up analysis seemed to connect common viral pathogens with several of the most significant clusters identified. Researchers catalogued approximately 160 TCR beta chains as cytomegalovirus-associated. It was likely that a cluster of highly shared sequence variants was a sequencing artifact.

The study ran its PCR with 60 Vbeta and 13 Jbeta primers. Assay used: immunoSEQ multiplex PCR; TCRdb lists only in-frame clones, some missing. Counted here are some 200,000 clones, approximately 81% occurring once; the ten biggest clones make up around 4%. The TCR comes from a middle-aged man in good health and CMV-seronegative. Sequencing input: PBMCs. The chain is built from TRBV5-4 and TRBJ2-5; the match to TRBD2 covers 12 bases. The CDR3 coding sequence is TGTGCCAGCAGCTCTAGCGGGGGGGCTCCTGAGACCCAGTACTTC. Its protein is CASSSSGGAPETQYF.